This TCR beta chain comes out of a study of blood T cell repertoires in COVID-19. Looking at the study overall: Samples of COVID-19 (acute and convalescent) were obtained from the United States, Italy and Spain. T cells, B-cell-depleted T cells, or PBMCs supplied cDNA or gDNA.

Profiled with immunoSEQ multiplex PCR; TCRdb holds only in-frame clones, not every one. The sample comprises 200,000 to 250,000 clones, about 83% of which are singletons, and roughly 1.3% rests with the top ten. Germline loops: CDR1 DFQATT, CDR2 SNEGSKA (reference sequence). V gave up 6 bases and J gave up 8 bases; unmatched junction bases: 13. CDR3 size: 14 residues. This TCR derives from a woman in her thirties with COVID-19, enrolled during active disease. Sequencing used peripheral blood. The chain carries TRBV20-1 and TRBJ1-2; 9 bases are shared with TRBD1. The CDR3 sequence: CSASLTGQGGGYTF. The CDR3 nucleotides are TGCAGTGCCAGTTTAACGGGACAGGGCGGGGGCTACACCTTC.